The entry below describes one TCR beta chain. Its specificity is unknown. Germline values: CDR1 DFQATT, CDR2 SNEGSKA (reference sequence). CDR3 length: 14 amino acids. The V gene lost 5 bases and the J gene lost 2 bases, with 14 bases spanning the gap. This entry comes from a study of post-analysis software for immune sequencing data. Points from the study as a whole: Strong same-batch co-clustering of samples appeared with F measure clustering. Elevated frequency relative to controls characterized 4 or 5 TRBV segments in patients, TRBV5-6, TRBV5-1 and TRBV20-1 among them.

cDNA libraries for TCR beta contained unique molecular identifiers. Yield was roughly 500,000 cDNA molecules from around 1 to 9.1 million T cells. TCRdb re-called the PCR reads through MiXCR, storing one row per CDR3 protein. The sample lists hundreds of thousands of distinct CDR3 sequences, more than 50% occurring once. This rearrangement joins TRBV20-1 to TRBJ2-3; possible D gene TRBD2, 5 bases. This TCR was recovered from a girl under 10 years old with multiple sclerosis. The sample consisted of blood. CDR3 in DNA: TGCAGTGCTCCAGGACTGGGCTACACAGATACGCAGTATTTT. As protein: CSAPGLGYTDTQYF.